One and the same sample provided the 18 T cell receptor beta chains below, sequenced in a study of regulatory T cells in long-lasting Graves disease. Stated time point: newly diagnosed GD, antithyroid drugs for less than 3 months. From PBMCs, RNA was extracted and then used to make the TCR library. Arm-PCR of CDR3 regions and iRepertoire HTBI primers were the basis on which TCR beta libraries were built. TCRdb re-derived calls from the multiplex PCR reads in MiXCR, one entry per CDR3 protein. The repertoire holds hundreds of thousands of distinct CDR3 sequences, with approximately 15% as singletons. These data are also associated with another study on T cells in Graves' hyperthyroidism and ophthalmopathy.

Sequenced material: peripheral blood mononuclear cells (PBMCs), taken at new diagnosis, from a patient treated with antithyroid drugs. These receptors were obtained from a middle-aged man with Graves disease.

This chain uses TRBV4-2 with TRBJ1-5, with 9 bases fitting TRBD1. Germline values: CDR1 LGHNA, CDR2 YNFKEQ. Losses at the gene ends were 1 base for V and 2 bases for J; bases not matched to a gene: 0. This CDR3 has 15 amino acids. The CDR3 loop reads CASSQGDRGNQPQHF. DNA of the CDR3: TGTGCCAGCAGCCAAGGGGACAGGGGCAATCAGCCCCAGCATTTT.

There are many counts of this clonotype. The chain is built from TRBV28 and TRBJ2-1; 8 nucleotides match TRBD1. This CDR3 is built from 15 residues. From germline, CDR1 is MDHEN and CDR2 SYDVKM. After removal of 5 bases from V and 5 bases from J, the junction contained 8 bases not matched to a gene. The CDR3 nucleotides are TGTGCCAGCAGTATGGACAGGGCGTCCCACAATGAGCAGTTCTTC. It translates to CASSMDRASHNEQFF.

This clonotype occurred many times. This chain connects TRBV30 to TRBJ1-1, with D maybe TRBD1 (5 bases). The CDR3 runs to 13 residues. V was trimmed by 7 bases and J by 1 base, leaving 13 bases between them. In germline, CDR1 is GTSNPN, CDR2 SVGIG (reference sequence). The CDR3 DNA reads TGTGCCTTTTTCGGGGGGGAGAACACTGAAGCTTTCTTT. This sequence encodes CAFFGGENTEAFF.

This chain links TRBV2 with TRBJ1-6; D is undetermined. V lost 3 bases to trimming and J lost 7 bases, with 4 bases between them. Germline V gene lookup returns CDR1 SNHLY and CDR2 FYNNEI. The CDR3 has 12 amino acids. CDR3 DNA: TGTGCCAGCAGTGAGAGGAATTCACCCCTCCACTTT. Amino acids: CASSERNSPLHF.

This clonotype has ten or more counts. The rearrangement links TRBV10-2 to TRBJ2-7; D may be TRBD2 (5 bases). This CDR3 has 16 residues. The germline CDR1 and CDR2 sequences are WSHSY and SAAADI. V lost 6 bases and J lost 0, with 18 bases in between. CDR3 nucleotide sequence: TGCGCCAGCAGCGACGGGATTGGAGTGCTCTCCTACGAGCAGTACTTC. Translating it yields CASSDGIGVLSYEQYF.

This clonotype was seen a few times. The genes are TRBV12-3 or TRBV12-4 and TRBJ2-7; D perhaps matches TRBD2 (7 bases). V lost 6 bases, J lost 2 bases, and 14 bases lay in between. The CDR3 runs to 14 residues. CDR3: CASSRGASTYEQYF. CDR3 nucleotide sequence: TGTGCCAGCAGCCGGGGGGCCTCCACCTACGAGCAGTACTTC.

This clonotype was seen only a few times. This chain joins TRBV19 and TRBJ1-5, with D unresolved. V gave up 5 bases and J gave up 5 bases, with 22 bases separating them. CDR1 LNHDA and CDR2 SQIVND come from the germline V gene (reference sequence). This CDR3 region has 17 residues. The CDR3 bases are TGTGCCAGTAGTGCCCCCCAACAGCGGGCGCACGATCAGCCCCAGCATTTT. It encodes CASSAPQQRAHDQPQHF.

This clonotype appeared once. This may be a read error: a much more frequent sequence differs by one nucleotide. This chain uses TRBV7-6 with TRBJ2-1; possible D gene TRBD2, 6 bases. The CDR3 spans 15 residues. CDR1 and CDR2 from the germline V gene are SGHVS and FNYEAQ. Trimming stripped 8 bases from V and 6 bases from J, with 20 bases between. CDR3 sequence (DNA): TGTGCCAGCGGCTCAGGGACGGGAGAGGGCAATGAGCAGTTCTTC. Its protein product is CASGSGTGEGNEQFF.

This clonotype was counted many times. V gene TRBV28 combines with J gene TRBJ2-2; no reliable D call. This CDR3 has 13 amino acids. The V end lost 3 bases, the J end lost 4 bases, and 6 bases lay between the germline ends. Germline V gives CDR1 MDHEN, CDR2 SYDVKM. The CDR3 coding sequence is TGTGCCAGCAGTTTTCCGGTCACCGGGGAGCTGTTTTTT. Its protein is CASSFPVTGELFF.

The chain is built from TRBV28 and TRBJ1-2; 9 nucleotides align to TRBD1. Trimming cost V 5 bases and J 7 bases; bases outside gene matches: 5. The CDR3 is made up of 13 amino acids. Germline CDR1 MDHEN, CDR2 SYDVKM. CDR3 in amino acids: CASSPDRGSGYTF. Here the CDR3 DNA reads TGTGCCAGCAGTCCGGACAGGGGATCTGGCTACACCTTC.

With regard to this clonotype: The junction departs from the called germline gene at one end, perhaps through a read error. This rearrangement joins TRBV5-1 to TRBJ2-1; 10 nucleotides match TRBD1. Germline CDR1 SGHRS, CDR2 YFSETQ. The CDR3 contains 15 residues. CDR3 sequence reads: CASSFAGTGVYEQFF. The DNA of the CDR3 is TGTGCCAGCAGCTTTGCCGGGACAGGGGTGTATGAGCAGTTCTTC.

Only a few counts were recorded for this clonotype. The chain joins TRBV7-8 to TRBJ2-7; maybe TRBD1 (6 bases). The germline V gene has CDR1 SGHVS and CDR2 FQNEAQ. Trimming removed 5 bases from V and 2 bases from J, with 10 bases in between. The CDR3 has 13 amino acids. The CDR3 sequence: CASSQHRAYEQYF. The CDR3, as DNA: TGTGCCAGCAGCCAGCACAGGGCCTACGAGCAGTACTTC.

This clonotype was detected ten times or more. The chain has TRBV5-1 and TRBJ1-1; TRBD1 matches at 8 bases. Trimming took 6 bases from V and 3 from J; bases not matched to a gene: 7. This CDR3 is built from 14 residues. Per the germline V gene, CDR1 is SGHRS and CDR2 is YFSETQ. CDR3 amino acids: CASNRGSEDTEAFF. In DNA, the CDR3 is TGCGCCAGCAACAGGGGGTCTGAGGACACTGAAGCTTTCTTT.

The chain uses TRBV6-2 or TRBV6-3 and TRBJ1-3; D is ambiguous. V was cut by 8 bases and J by 0 bases, with 8 bases left in between. Germline CDR1 and CDR2: MNHEY and SVGEGT. CDR3 length: 13 amino acids. The CDR3 bases are TGTGCCAGCCGTTGGAGCTCTGGAAACACCATATATTTT. This gives the protein CASRWSSGNTIYF.

This clonotype has a count of ten or more. The DNA for the CDR3 is TGTGCCAGCTCACCTGGACTCTTAGAGACCCAGTACTTC. Protein: CASSPGLLETQYF. The chain links TRBV18 to TRBJ2-5; a possible D gene is TRBD2 (5 bases). Trimming removed 3 bases at V and 4 bases at J, with 9 bases between. This CDR3 contains 13 residues. The germline V gene encodes CDR1 KGHSH and CDR2 LQKENI. Based on the CDR3 plus reference TRBV18 and TRBJ2-5, the full variable domain is NAGVMQNPRHLVRRRGQEARLRCSPMKGHSHVYWYRQLPEEGLKFMVYLQKENIIDESGMPKERFSAEFPKEGPSILRIQQVVRGDSAAYFCASSPGLLETQYFGPGTRLLVL.

The sample holds many counts of this clonotype. The chain has TRBV9 and TRBJ2-3; D unclear. This CDR3 region has 14 residues. Looked up from germline, CDR1 is SGDLS and CDR2 is YYNGEE. V dropped 3 bases and J dropped 3 bases, with 11 bases sitting between them. The CDR3 DNA is TGTGCCAGCAGCGCCCCCAAGCGTACAGATACGCAGTATTTT. Its translation is CASSAPKRTDTQYF. Drawing the rest from reference TRBV9 and TRBJ2-3, the complete variable domain is DSGVTQTPKHLITATGQRVTLRCSPRSGDLSVYWYQQSLDQGLQFLIQYYNGEERAKGNILERFSAQQFPDLHSELNLSSLELGDSALYFCASSAPKRTDTQYFGPGTRLTVL.

This clonotype was detected once. A single base separates this from a much larger clone, so it may be a read error. The chain employs TRBV20-1 and TRBJ2-2; 7 positions agree with TRBD1. CDR3 size: 16 residues. Trimming removed 0 bases from V and 5 bases from J; junction bases left unmatched: 9. CDR1 DFQATT and CDR2 SNEGSKA come from the germline V gene (reference sequence). DNA for the CDR3: TGCAGTGCTAGAGATCAAAGGGCAGGGGGAACCGGGGAGCTGTTTTTT. Protein sequence: CSARDQRAGGTGELFF.

The table lists this clonotype with a count of one. CDR3 protein: CAIGTRGVLDTQYF. For the CDR3, the DNA is TGTGCCATCGGGACTCGAGGCGTATTAGATACGCAGTATTTT. The J gene is TRBJ2-3, the V gene TRBV10-3; a weak D match, TRBD2 (6 bases). Trimming took off 8 bases at V and 5 bases at J, with 17 bases between the two ends. The germline V gene has CDR1 ENHRY and CDR2 SYGVKD. This CDR3 region has 14 residues.